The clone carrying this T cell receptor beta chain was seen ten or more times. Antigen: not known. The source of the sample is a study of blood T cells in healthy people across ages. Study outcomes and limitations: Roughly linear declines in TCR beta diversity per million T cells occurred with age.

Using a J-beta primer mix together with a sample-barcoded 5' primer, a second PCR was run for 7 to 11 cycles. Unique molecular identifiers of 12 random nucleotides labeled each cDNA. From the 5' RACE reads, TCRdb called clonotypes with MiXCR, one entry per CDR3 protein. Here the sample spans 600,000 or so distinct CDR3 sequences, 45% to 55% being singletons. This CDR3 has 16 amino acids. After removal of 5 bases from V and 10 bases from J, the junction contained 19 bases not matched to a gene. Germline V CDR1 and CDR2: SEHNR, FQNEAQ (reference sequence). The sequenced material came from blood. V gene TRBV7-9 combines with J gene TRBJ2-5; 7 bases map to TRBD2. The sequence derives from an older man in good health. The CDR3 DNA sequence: TGTGCCAGCAGCCCTTTGCTGACTAGCAATGGTTGTGACCAGTACTTC. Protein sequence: CASSPLLTSNGCDQYF.